This T cell receptor beta chain was documented in a study of cytomegalovirus exposure and HLA in healthy donors. A multiplex PCR was run with 60 Vbeta primers and 13 Jbeta primers. Produced via immunoSEQ multiplex PCR; TCRdb's table is partial and in-frame only. The top ten hold around 1.7% of the sample, which has more than 150,000 clones, 80% to 85% seen once. Trimming pared 10 bases from V and 2 bases from J, leaving 15 bases between. The germline V gene has CDR1 KGHSH and CDR2 LQKENI. The CDR3 has 13 residues. The sequence came from a man over 45 in good health and CMV-seronegative. The gene calls are TRBV18 and TRBJ2-7; possibly TRBD1 for D (5 bases). The sample consisted of PBMCs. CDR3 in DNA: TGTGCCACGCGGTCGGACATAACCTACGAGCAGTACTTC. It codes for CATRSDITYEQYF. Variable domain in full (rest from reference TRBV18 and TRBJ2-7): NAGVMQNPRHLVRRRGQEARLRCSPMKGHSHVYWYRQLPEEGLKFMVYLQKENIIDESGMPKERFSAEFPKEGPSILRIQQVVRGDSAAYFCATRSDITYEQYFGPGTRLTVT.